This T cell receptor beta chain derives from a study of cytomegalovirus exposure and HLA in healthy donors. The germline CDR1 and CDR2 sequences are LNHDA and SQIVND (reference sequence). The CDR3 spans 14 residues. V was clipped by 2 bases and J by 2 bases, with 9 bases between them. A note on this clone: Its target is not known.

Overall study results and limits: A reported reduction in N-insertions relative to the 666-donor mean was seen in an Asian-associated ancestry cluster in a later analysis.

The primer mix had 60 Vbeta and 13 Jbeta primers. Libraries were prepared by immunoSEQ multiplex PCR; TCRdb keeps only in-frame clonotypes and omits some of them. The listing contains approximately 110,000 clones. Healthy bone marrow donors made up the donors. This receptor was obtained from a man aged 25-45 years in good health and CMV-seronegative. This rearrangement joins TRBV19 to TRBJ2-5, with D hard to call. Sequencing input: PBMCs. DNA of the CDR3: TGTGCCAGTAGTATAAGTGGGCAGCAAGAGACCCAGTACTTC. This gives the protein CASSISGQQETQYF.